These 18 T cell receptor beta chains were all obtained from the same sample, sequenced in a study of T cell responses to AZD1222 COVID-19 vaccine (dated by TCRdb to the early 2020s). Read against the paper, the sample's time point label means: baseline before first vaccination. Libraries came from the immunoSEQ multiplex PCR assay. TCRdb re-hosts the immuneACCESS table, in-frame sequences only. Its copies lack some clones; in the studies checked, an unresolved V gene accounts for under half of them, and the cause for the rest is not known. This sample lists tens of thousands of clones; over 75% were detected once. The ten largest clones capture roughly 5.2% of the sample. The material sequenced was peripheral blood, taken on day 0 of AZD1222 vaccination. These receptor sequences come from an adult in good health.

Only a few counts were recorded for this clone. This chain uses TRBV7-8 with TRBJ2-5; the D is unclear. The length of the CDR3 is 15 residues. Germline-derived CDR1 and CDR2 are SGHVS and FQNEAQ. V dropped 5 bases and J dropped 1 base, with 14 bases sitting between them. The CDR3 bases are TGTGCCAGCAGCGCCAACCTAGGGTTCCAAGAGACCCAGTACTTC. Translated, it gives CASSANLGFQETQYF.

Note on this clone: One end of the junction is discordant with germline, which a read error may explain. The chain combines TRBV30 with TRBJ2-5, with D perhaps TRBD1 (6 bases). Germline V gene data show CDR1 as GTSNPN and CDR2 as SVGIG (reference sequence). The length of the CDR3 is 13 residues. DNA of the CDR3: TGTGCCGGGAGATGGACAGTCCAAGAGACCCAGTACTTC. Translation: CAGRWTVQETQYF.

The genes are TRBV19 and TRBJ1-2; D may be TRBD1 (6 bases). Germline V gene sequence: CDR1 LNHDA, CDR2 SQIVND (reference sequence). Trimming removed 6 bases at V and 7 bases at J, with 21 bases between. The CDR3 sequence is 15 residues long. In nucleotides, the CDR3 is TGTGCCAGTAGGTACGGGGGGCGCGAGGATGGTGGCTACACCTTC. It specifies CASRYGGREDGGYTF.

The rearrangement uses TRBV13 and TRBJ2-7, with D tentatively TRBD1 (5 bases). The V end was cut by 2 bases, the J end by 0 bases, with 11 bases between. The CDR3 contains 15 residues. Looked up from germline, CDR1 is PRHDT and CDR2 is FYEKMQ (reference sequence). DNA for the CDR3: TGTGCCAGCAGCTTAAGGGGTCGATCCTCCTACGAGCAGTACTTC. Encoded protein: CASSLRGRSSYEQYF.

This chain connects TRBV5-1 to TRBJ1-1; D perhaps matches TRBD1 (6 bases). The CDR3 is 18 residues long. Deletions cut 3 bases from V and 5 bases from J, with 26 bases between. The germline V gene has CDR1 SGHRS and CDR2 YFSETQ. CDR3 in amino acids: CASSSRSGDSWGKTEAFF. The CDR3 DNA sequence: TGCGCCAGCAGCTCCCGGTCAGGGGACTCCTGGGGGAAGACTGAAGCTTTCTTT.

This rearrangement joins TRBV9 to TRBJ2-1; 11 positions agree with TRBD2. J was trimmed by 0 bases and V by 0 bases; bases with no gene match: 8. The CDR3 extends over 19 amino acids. The germline gives CDR1 SGDLS, CDR2 YYNGEE. This chain's CDR3 is CASSVEGLAGGLSYNEQFF. DNA of the CDR3: TGTGCCAGCAGCGTAGAAGGGCTAGCGGGAGGCCTCTCCTACAATGAGCAGTTCTTC.

The chain uses TRBV30 and TRBJ1-5; D might be TRBD1 (5 bases). The length of the CDR3 is 14 residues. Per the germline V gene, CDR1 is GTSNPN and CDR2 is SVGIG (reference sequence). The V and J ends lost 3 bases and 7 bases respectively, with 16 bases between them. The CDR3 loop reads CAWSLGVGPQPQHF. Written as DNA, the CDR3 is TGTGCCTGGAGCCTAGGGGTAGGGCCACAGCCCCAGCATTTT. Full variable domain (outside the CDR3, taken from reference TRBV30 and TRBJ1-5): SQTIHQWPATLVQPVGSPLSLECTVEGTSNPNLYWYRQAAGRGLQLLFYSVGIGQISSEVPQNLSASRPQDRQFILSSKKLLLSDSGFYLCAWSLGVGPQPQHFGDGTRLSIL.

J is TRBJ2-2 and V is TRBV29-1; D not resolved. CDR1 and CDR2 (germline): SQVTM, ANQGSEA. CDR3 length: 15 amino acids. V lost 5 bases and J lost 7, with 20 bases in between. CDR3 nucleotide sequence: TGCAGCGTTTTTTCTCGCATTCGAGGCGGCGGGGAGCTGTTTTTT. It encodes CSVFSRIRGGGELFF.

The chain uses TRBV5-1 and TRBJ1-1; maybe TRBD1 (6 bases). The CDR3 extends over 14 amino acids. Germline CDR1 is SGHRS and CDR2 is YFSETQ. The germline V and J ends were trimmed by 4 bases and 6 bases, with 16 bases remaining between them. In nucleotides, the CDR3 is TGCGCCAGCAGCGCCTACAGGGTTGAGGCTGAAGCTTTCTTT. Translation gives CASSAYRVEAEAFF.

The rearrangement links TRBV6-5 to TRBJ2-1; 8 nucleotides line up with TRBD2. Germline V gene sequence: CDR1 MNHEY, CDR2 SVGAGI. The CDR3 extends over 16 amino acids. V lost 0 bases and J lost 7; bases outside the gene matches: 8. The CDR3 reads CASSYSGSGSWNEQFF. Here the CDR3 DNA reads TGTGCCAGCAGTTACTCGGGGAGCGGGAGTTGGAATGAGCAGTTCTTC.

This clone was picked up a small number of times. The CDR3 DNA reads as TGTGCCAGCAGCCGACAGCGCAATCAGCCCCAGCATTTT. It yields the protein CASSRQRNQPQHF. The chain links TRBV12-3 or TRBV12-4 to TRBJ1-5, with a weak D call TRBD1 (5 bases). The ends were cut back, 6 bases at V and 2 bases at J, with 8 bases in the middle. This CDR3 contains 13 residues.

The V gene is TRBV9, the J gene TRBJ1-2; 9 bases agree with TRBD1. The J segment lost 4 bases and the V segment lost 4 bases, leaving 8 bases of the junction unmatched. The germline V gene has CDR1 SGDLS and CDR2 YYNGEE. The CDR3 runs 15 residues. The DNA for the CDR3 is TGTGCCAGCAGCCCGGCGTCGGGACAGGGCTATGGCTACACCTTC. This encodes CASSPASGQGYGYTF.

This clone came up once. The rearrangement uses TRBV30 and TRBJ1-1; TRBD1 matches 8 bases. CDR1 is GTSNPN, CDR2 SVGIG, per germline (reference sequence). The CDR3 spans 13 residues. The ends lost 3 bases at V and 8 bases at J; junction bases unmatched: 8. The DNA for the CDR3 is TGTGCCTGGAGCCATACAGGGGGTTCGGAAGCTTTCTTT. Translation gives CAWSHTGGSEAFF.

The rearrangement joins TRBV6-5 to TRBJ1-1; the D is unclear. Germline V CDR1 and CDR2: MNHEY, SVGAGI. Between the trimmed V and J ends, which lost 0 bases and 3 bases, there was a span of 11 bases. This CDR3 contains 15 residues. The CDR3 region is CASSYSIGGDTEAFF. CDR3 bases: TGTGCCAGCAGTTACTCGATCGGTGGGGACACTGAAGCTTTCTTT.

J is TRBJ2-5 and V is TRBV9, with 7 bases matching TRBD1. Germline-derived CDR1 and CDR2 are SGDLS and YYNGEE. There are 15 residues in the CDR3. Trimming removed 0 bases from V and 5 bases from J; junction bases left unmatched: 7. CDR3 in DNA: TGTGCCAGCAGCGTAGATCTAGGGGGCAGGGAGACCCAGTACTTC. This sequence encodes CASSVDLGGRETQYF.

The V gene is TRBV4-1, the J gene TRBJ2-1; 8 nucleotides agree with TRBD1. The germline CDR1 and CDR2 sequences are MGHRA and YSYEKL. Losses at the gene ends were 3 bases for V and 2 bases for J; bases not matched to a gene: 9. The CDR3 length is 17 residues. CDR3 loop: CASSQALTGGPYNEQFF. The CDR3 coding sequence is TGCGCCAGCAGCCAGGCACTAACAGGGGGACCCTACAATGAGCAGTTCTTC.

In regard to this clone: One junction end does not reproduce the germline sequence, and a read error may be involved. The CDR3 region has the DNA TGTGCCAGCTCACCCGTGGCCGAAGCGGGGAACGCCGGGGAGCTGTTTTTT. Translated: CASSPVAEAGNAGELFF. The chain has TRBV18 and TRBJ2-2, with 7 nucleotides matching TRBD2. This CDR3 has 17 residues. In germline, CDR1 is KGHSH, CDR2 LQKENI.

This chain joins TRBV19 and TRBJ2-2, with D perhaps matching TRBD1 (6 bases). The CDR3 spans 16 residues. V was clipped by 4 bases and J by 9 bases, with 21 bases between them. CDR1 LNHDA and CDR2 SQIVND come from the germline V gene (reference sequence). CDR3 sequence (DNA): TGTGCCAGTAGTAAACAGGGTTCGGTTGGTGACCGGGAGCTGTTTTTT. Its translation: CASSKQGSVGDRELFF.